The clone carrying this T cell receptor beta chain has just one count. The data were taken from a study of blood T cell repertoires in COVID-19. For the study at large: The study drew acute and convalescent COVID-19 samples from the United States, Italy and Spain. The analysed material was cDNA or gDNA that came from T cells, B-cell-depleted T cells, or PBMCs.

CDR1 is SGHKS and CDR2 is YYEKEE in the germline V gene (reference sequence). CDR3 length: 16 residues. V lost 0 bases to trimming and J lost 0 bases, with 9 bases between them. As processed by the authors: Amplification of reference gene primers was used by the study to estimate nucleated cell counts. Sequenced by immunoSEQ multiplex PCR; TCRdb stores in-frame clones only, minus some. That table gives V, J and clone size, and the DNA gave D and trimming. Here the sample spans about 300,000 clones, about 90% being singletons. Enrolled during active infection, Seattle patients were then followed longitudinally.

This chain uses TRBV5-5 with TRBJ2-2; D gene ambiguous. The sequence was obtained from a woman between 50 and 59 years old with COVID-19, enrolled during active disease. Sequencing used peripheral blood. The CDR3: CASSLAGWSNTGELFF. The DNA for the CDR3 is TGTGCCAGCAGCTTGGCAGGCTGGTCGAACACCGGGGAGCTGTTTTTT.